This entry concerns a single TCR beta chain. Authors' methods: Reference gene primers were amplified, and this amplification served to estimate nucleated cell counts. TCRdb's table, derived via immunoSEQ multiplex PCR, lists solely in-frame clones and lacks some. V and J calls and clone size come straight from that table; D and trimming were deduced from the DNA. The sample gives hundreds of thousands of clones, approximately 88% of which show up once; about 0.8% is in the top ten. The sample is drawn from a study of blood T cell repertoires in COVID-19. Looking at the study overall: Acute and convalescent COVID-19 specimens originated in the United States, Italy and Spain.

This CDR3 contains 11 residues. CDR1 is ENHRY and CDR2 is SYGVKD in the germline V gene. V lost 11 bases and J lost 2, with 10 bases in between. The genes are TRBV10-3 and TRBJ2-7; D gene ambiguous. This sequence originates from a woman aged 25 to 39 with acute or convalescent COVID-19. The sample was peripheral blood. The CDR3, as DNA: TGTGCCTCCGCCGCAGCCTACGAGCAGTACTTC. It specifies CASAAAYEQYF.